This TCR beta chain was sequenced for a study of cytomegalovirus exposure and HLA in healthy donors. General study findings and limits: Confirmation was obtained in vitro that three CMV-associated chains are specific for CMV antigens.

PCR amplification relied on 60 Vbeta primers (plus 13 Jbeta primers). TCRdb's copy holds only in-frame clones and misses some; the assay was immunoSEQ multiplex PCR. Among around 100,000 clones listed, around 73% were seen once. CDR3 length equals 14 residues. CDR1 and CDR2 (germline): SNHLY, FYNNEI. Trimming at V came to 7 bases and at J to 1 base, leaving 3 bases not matched to a gene. As concerns this clone: Its antigen is not known.

The V call is TRBV2, the J call TRBJ2-2, with TRBD1 identical over 7 bases. The receptor was derived from a woman aged 40 to 49 in good health and CMV-seronegative. The specimen sequenced was PBMCs. In nucleotides, the CDR3 is TGTGCCAGCATTAGACAGGGGAACACCGGGGAGCTGTTTTTT. Protein: CASIRQGNTGELFF.